These T cell receptor beta chains were read from a single sample in a study of cytomegalovirus exposure and HLA in healthy donors. Assay used: immunoSEQ multiplex PCR; TCRdb lists only in-frame clones, some missing. The sample contains around 200,000 clones, 80% of which appear only once. The sequenced sample consisted of PBMCs. The receptors were gathered from a boy aged 5-17 years in good health and CMV-seronegative. The CDR3 runs from the conserved cysteine through the conserved F or W.

CDR3: CASRSGSYEQYF; length: 12; V: TRBV19
CDR3: CASSVEGGGTDTQYF; length: 15; V: TRBV9
CDR3: CASSFDQGIVEQFF; length: 14; V: TRBV7-2
CDR3: CASSYADRADTQYF; length: 14; V: TRBV6-5
CDR3: CASSPPGQADGYTF; length: 14; V: TRBV13
CDR3: CASSLEGGTNEKLFF; length: 15; V: TRBV7-9
CDR3: CASSPRDSVRTDTQYF; length: 16; V: TRBV7-9
CDR3: CASSATGVGYTF; length: 12; V: TRBV2
CDR3: CASSSAGRGTDTQYF; length: 15; V: TRBV5-8
CDR3: CASSPGTDNSPLHF; length: 14; V: TRBV4-2
CDR3: CASKPTGAGGELFF; length: 14; V: TRBV7-2
CDR3: CASGWDNAYEQYF; length: 13; V: TRBV12-5
CDR3: CASSRGPGDTEAFF; length: 14; V: TRBV6-5
CDR3: CASSPRTGSYMNTEAFF; length: 17; V: TRBV11-3
CDR3: CASSPTGRPEAFF; length: 13; V: TRBV5-1
CDR3: CASSLGPGQANEKLFF; length: 16; V: TRBV11-3
CDR3: CASSLGGTGNQPQHF; length: 15; V: TRBV5-4
CDR3: CASARDLVSSRYYGYTF; length: 17; V: TRBV19
CDR3: CASSQVPGTGLEAFF; length: 15; V: TRBV4-1
CDR3: CASSLGTGGEYEQYF; length: 15; V: TRBV5-4
CDR3: CASSFQSTGSYEQYF; length: 15; V: TRBV5-1
CDR3: CASSPRGDTQYF; length: 12; V: TRBV7-9
CDR3: CSVPTYGQGSTEAFF; length: 15; V: TRBV29-1
CDR3: CATTEGAF; length: 8; V: TRBV2
CDR3: CAWSEEGYGYTF; length: 12; V: TRBV30
CDR3: CASSLRRDSPLHF; length: 13; V: TRBV4-1
CDR3: CAIPPGQGIYDDYGYTF; length: 17; V: TRBV23-1
CDR3: CASSLGYGSAETQYF; length: 15; V: TRBV5-6
CDR3: CASMRASSYNEQFF; length: 14; V: TRBV19
CDR3: CASSILGADTQYF; length: 13; V: TRBV5-4
CDR3: CASSPTSGGYNEQFF; length: 15; V: TRBV9
CDR3: CASSLGQANTEAFF; length: 14; V: TRBV5-1